Listed below are T cell receptor beta chains from one sample, sequenced in a study of early T cells in non-severe SARS-CoV-2 infection. Each CDR3 protein is one row after TCRdb ran MiXCR on the 5' RACE reads. The sample lists 61,000 or so distinct CDR3 sequences, 12% occurring once. Material: whole blood, obtained at baseline. The source of these receptors is an adult who was a healthcare worker with PCR-confirmed SARS-CoV-2 infection or an uninfected control (not recorded which). The donor label of this sample is uncertain. CDR3s include the opening cysteine and the closing phenylalanine or tryptophan. The D gene is left open where the match is weak. Clone sizes are given selectively: once, few, many, or a class where the clone is expanded.

J | length | V | D | size | DNA | CDR3
TRBJ1-1 | 14 | TRBV7-9 | - | many | TGTGCCAGCAGTTATGACACCCGTAACACTGAAGCTTTCTTT | CASSYDTRNTEAFF
TRBJ1-1 | 13 | TRBV6-1 | - | - | TGTGCCAGCTTCGTGGGGAGGAACACTGAAGCTTTCTTT | CASFVGRNTEAFF
TRBJ2-5 | 12 | TRBV3-1 | - | many | TGTGCCAGCAGCCAAGCTGAAGTGACCCAGTACTTC | CASSQAEVTQYF
TRBJ2-5 | 13 | TRBV20-1 | - | few | TGCAGTGCACCCGGGACCTCACAAGAGACCCAGTACTTC | CSAPGTSQETQYF
TRBJ2-1 | 17 | TRBV24-1 | - | - | TGTGCCACCAGTGATCCGTCTACCACAGGCTCCTACAATGAGCAGTTCTTC | CATSDPSTTGSYNEQFF
TRBJ2-3 | 15 | TRBV2 | - | few | TGTGCCAGCAGTGAATTTAGAGGTAGCACAGATACGCAGTATTTT | CASSEFRGSTDTQYF
TRBJ1-4 | 14 | TRBV6-1 | - | few | TGTGCCAGCAGTGCAGGTGCAACTAATGAAAAACTGTTTTTT | CASSAGATNEKLFF
TRBJ1-1 | 15 | TRBV13 | - | - | TGTGCCAGCAGCTTAATCAGCGAGGGAGGCACTGAAGCTTTCTTT | CASSLISEGGTEAFF
TRBJ1-2 | 12 | TRBV28 | - | - | TGTGCCAGCACCCGGAGGGGCTATGGCTACACCTTC | CASTRRGYGYTF
TRBJ2-5 | 18 | TRBV7-6 | TRBD2 | - | TGTGCCAGCAGCTTAAATGAAGCATGGCTAGCGGGAGAAGAGACCCAGTACTTC | CASSLNEAWLAGEETQYF
TRBJ2-2 | 16 | TRBV7-2 | TRBD2 | - | TGTGCCAGCAGCTTACAAACCGGGACTACCACCGGGGAGCTGTTTTTT | CASSLQTGTTTGELFF
TRBJ1-1 | 12 | TRBV30 | - | few | TGTGCCTGGAGCGATACCGGCACTGAAGCTTTCTTT | CAWSDTGTEAFF
TRBJ2-1 | 16 | TRBV5-1 | TRBD2 | many | TGCGCCAGCAGCTTCCAGGGAGCGGGGGGAGACAATGAGCAGTTCTTC | CASSFQGAGGDNEQFF
TRBJ2-3 | 15 | TRBV24-1 | TRBD1 | few | TGTGCCACCAGTGATCGACAGGGCAACACAGATACGCAGTATTTT | CATSDRQGNTDTQYF
TRBJ2-1 | 16 | TRBV7-2 | TRBD1 | many | TGTGCCAGCAGCACTCTACAGGGGGCTTTCTACAATGAGCAGTTCTTC | CASSTLQGAFYNEQFF
TRBJ1-5 | 16 | TRBV3-1 | - | - | TGTGCCAGCAGCCAAGATCGGTCAGGGAGCAATCAGCCCCAGCATTTT | CASSQDRSGSNQPQHF
TRBJ2-3 | 17 | TRBV6-2/TRBV6-3 | - | many | TGTGCCAGCAGATGGGATGGGACACCTTCTAGCACAGATACGCAGTATTTT | CASRWDGTPSSTDTQYF
TRBJ1-6 | 14 | TRBV6-5 | - | - | TGTGCCAGCAGTTACGGAAGGGCTGGTTCACCCCTCCACTTT | CASSYGRAGSPLHF
TRBJ2-2 | 15 | TRBV11-3 | TRBD1 | few | TGTGCCAGCAGCTCAACACAGGGGCAGAACGGGGAGCTGTTTTTT | CASSSTQGQNGELFF
TRBJ2-5 | 17 | TRBV5-4 | TRBD2 | - | TGTGCCAGCAGCTTGATGGCGTTAGCGGGGGTACAAGAGACCCAGTACTTC | CASSLMALAGVQETQYF
TRBJ2-5 | 13 | TRBV19 | - | - | TGTGCCAGTAGCGGGGGAGGCCAAGAGACCCAGTACTTC | CASSGGGQETQYF
TRBJ1-6 | 18 | TRBV6-5 | - | few | TGTGCCAGCAGTGACCCGAACGGCGCGGGCAGGGGTCATTCACCCCTCCACTTT | CASSDPNGAGRGHSPLHF
TRBJ1-1 | 16 | TRBV2 | TRBD1 | - | TGTGCCAGCAGTGAATGGTTAGGGGGCGTTCACACTGAAGCTTTCTTT | CASSEWLGGVHTEAFF
TRBJ1-5 | 16 | TRBV19 | - | - | TGTGCCAGTAGTATGAGAAGCCAAAGGAGCAATCAGCCCCAGCATTTT | CASSMRSQRSNQPQHF
TRBJ2-2 | 15 | TRBV11-2 | - | - | TGTGCCAGCAGCTTATCCCTAGCGCGCACCGGGGAGCTGTTTTTT | CASSLSLARTGELFF
TRBJ1-2 | 15 | TRBV7-2 | - | - | TGTGCCAGCAGCCCCTACATACACCCGAACTATGGCTACACCTTC | CASSPYIHPNYGYTF
TRBJ1-1 | 17 | TRBV3-1 | - | many | TGTGCCAGCAGACGGATAACCGGGACGGGCAGGACAACTGAAGCTTTCTTT | CASRRITGTGRTTEAFF
TRBJ1-2 | 13 | TRBV20-1 | - | - | TGCAGTGCTAGAGCAGGTGCTAACTATGGCTACACCTTC | CSARAGANYGYTF
TRBJ1-4 | 12 | TRBV5-6 | - | many | TGTGCCAGCAGCTTAGGTGGGACGTCGCTGTTTTTT | CASSLGGTSLFF
TRBJ1-1 | 16 | TRBV6-2/TRBV6-3 | - | - | TGTGCCAGCAGACCCCGTAAAGGACCCCGGAACACTGAAGCTTTCTTT | CASRPRKGPRNTEAFF
TRBJ1-1 | 15 | TRBV18 | - | - | TGTGCCAGCTCACCAGATTGGGGCATGAACACTGAAGCTTTCTTT | CASSPDWGMNTEAFF
TRBJ2-1 | 15 | TRBV6-1 | - | - | TGTGCCAGCAGAGCGCAGGGCCCGACCTACAATGAGCAGTTCTTC | CASRAQGPTYNEQFF
TRBJ1-2 | 15 | TRBV5-1 | TRBD1 | - | TGCGCCAGCAGCTTGGGACAGGGAGGTAACTATGGCTACACCTTC | CASSLGQGGNYGYTF
TRBJ2-3 | 17 | TRBV11-2 | TRBD2 | once | TGTGCCAGCAGCTTAGATTACCTAGCGGGGAGGACAGATACGCAGTATTTT | CASSLDYLAGRTDTQYF
TRBJ2-3 | 15 | TRBV29-1 | TRBD2 | - | TGCAGCGTTGGCCCTCGGGGGGGCGGCACAGATACGCAGTATTTT | CSVGPRGGGTDTQYF
TRBJ2-2 | 16 | TRBV6-1 | TRBD2 | few | TGTGCCAGCAGTTTAAAGCGGGGGGCTAGCACCGGGGAGCTGTTTTTT | CASSLKRGASTGELFF
TRBJ2-4 | 14 | TRBV27 | TRBD1 | - | TGTGCCAGCAGTCGGTCAGGGGGCAAAAACATTCAGTACTTC | CASSRSGGKNIQYF
TRBJ2-1 | 14 | TRBV7-8 | - | few | TGTGCCAGCAGCTTTAGGGGCGCCTACAATGAGCAGTTCTTC | CASSFRGAYNEQFF
TRBJ2-3 | 14 | TRBV2 | - | few | TGTGCCAGCCAGGACTTTGTGCTGACAGATACGCAGTATTTT | CASQDFVLTDTQYF
TRBJ1-2 | 15 | TRBV29-1 | - | - | TGCAGCGTTGAGGTCCGGGCAACCGAGGGCTATGGCTACACCTTC | CSVEVRATEGYGYTF
TRBJ2-5 | 16 | TRBV3-1 | - | - | TGTGCCAGCAGCATTGGGCAGACCGTTAGTAAAGAGACCCAGTACTTC | CASSIGQTVSKETQYF
TRBJ2-5 | 17 | TRBV7-9 | - | few | TGTGCCAGCAGCCCGTGGGTCACTAGCAGCCACAAAGAGACCCAGTACTTC | CASSPWVTSSHKETQYF
TRBJ1-1 | 14 | TRBV2 | TRBD1 | - | TGTGCCAGCAGTGAATGGAGGCAGGGGGCACGGGCTTTCTTT | CASSEWRQGARAFF